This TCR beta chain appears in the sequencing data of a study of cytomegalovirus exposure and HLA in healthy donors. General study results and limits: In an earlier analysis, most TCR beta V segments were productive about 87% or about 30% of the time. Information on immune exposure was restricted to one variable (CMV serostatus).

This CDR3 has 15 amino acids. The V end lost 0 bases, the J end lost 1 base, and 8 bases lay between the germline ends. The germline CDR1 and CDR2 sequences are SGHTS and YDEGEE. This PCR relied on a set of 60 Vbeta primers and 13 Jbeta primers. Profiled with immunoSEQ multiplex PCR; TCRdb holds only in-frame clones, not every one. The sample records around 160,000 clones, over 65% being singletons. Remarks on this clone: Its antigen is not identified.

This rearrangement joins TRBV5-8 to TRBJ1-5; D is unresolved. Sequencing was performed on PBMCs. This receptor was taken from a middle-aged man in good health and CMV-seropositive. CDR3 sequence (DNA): TGTGCCAGCAGCTTGGCTGGGCCCAGCAATCAGCCCCAGCATTTT. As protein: CASSLAGPSNQPQHF.